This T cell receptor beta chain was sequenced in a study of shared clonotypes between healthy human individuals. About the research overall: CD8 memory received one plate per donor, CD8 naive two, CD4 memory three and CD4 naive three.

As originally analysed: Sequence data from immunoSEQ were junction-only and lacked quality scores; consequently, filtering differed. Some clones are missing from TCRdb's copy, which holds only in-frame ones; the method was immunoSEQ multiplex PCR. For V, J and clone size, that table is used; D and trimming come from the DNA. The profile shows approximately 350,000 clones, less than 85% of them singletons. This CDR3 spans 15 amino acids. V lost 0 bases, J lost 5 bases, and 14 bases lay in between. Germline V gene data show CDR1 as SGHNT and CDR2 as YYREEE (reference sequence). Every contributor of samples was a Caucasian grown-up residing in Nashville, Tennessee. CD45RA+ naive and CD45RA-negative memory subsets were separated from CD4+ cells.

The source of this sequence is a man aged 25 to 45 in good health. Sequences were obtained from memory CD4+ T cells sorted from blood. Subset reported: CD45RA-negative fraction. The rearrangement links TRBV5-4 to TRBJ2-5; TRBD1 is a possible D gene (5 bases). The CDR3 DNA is TGTGCCAGCAGCTTGGCGCTCAGGGTAGGCGAGACCCAGTACTTC. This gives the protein CASSLALRVGETQYF.